This T cell receptor beta chain was documented in a study of blood T cell repertoires in COVID-19. Study context: T cells, B-cell-depleted T cells, or PBMCs supplied cDNA or gDNA.

Trimming cost V 4 bases and J 0 bases, with 6 bases left between them. Germline V lookup: CDR1 SGHDN, CDR2 FVKESK. The CDR3 has 13 amino acids. Per the study methods: From reference gene primer amplification, estimates of nucleated cell counts were derived. Generated by immunoSEQ multiplex PCR, the TCRdb table keeps only in-frame clones and is missing some. That table is the source of V, J and clone size, and D and trimming were worked out from the DNA. The sample includes approximately 130,000 clones, over 70% of them seen just once. The chain uses TRBV14 and TRBJ1-1; unclear D gene. The clonotype comes from a man aged 80 or over with acute or convalescent COVID-19. The sequencing sample was made of peripheral blood. The CDR3 sequence is CASSRGLNTEAFF. CDR3 coding DNA: TGTGCCAGCAGCCGAGGATTGAACACTGAAGCTTTCTTT.